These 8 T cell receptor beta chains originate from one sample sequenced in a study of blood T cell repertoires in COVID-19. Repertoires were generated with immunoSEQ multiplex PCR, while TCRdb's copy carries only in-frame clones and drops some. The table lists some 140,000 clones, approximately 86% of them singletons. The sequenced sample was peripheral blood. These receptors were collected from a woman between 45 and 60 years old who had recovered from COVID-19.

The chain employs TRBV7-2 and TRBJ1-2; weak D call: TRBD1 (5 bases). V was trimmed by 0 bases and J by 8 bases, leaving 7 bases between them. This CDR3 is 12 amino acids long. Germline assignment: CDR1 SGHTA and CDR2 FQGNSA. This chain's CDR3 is CASSLAPGGYTF. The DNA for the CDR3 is TGTGCCAGCAGCTTAGCTCCAGGGGGCTACACCTTC.

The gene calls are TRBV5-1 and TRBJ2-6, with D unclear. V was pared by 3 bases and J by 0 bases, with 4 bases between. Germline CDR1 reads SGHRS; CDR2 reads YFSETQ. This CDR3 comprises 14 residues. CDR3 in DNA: TGCGCCAGCAGCTCGAGCTCTGGGGCCAACGTCCTGACTTTC. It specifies CASSSSSGANVLTF.

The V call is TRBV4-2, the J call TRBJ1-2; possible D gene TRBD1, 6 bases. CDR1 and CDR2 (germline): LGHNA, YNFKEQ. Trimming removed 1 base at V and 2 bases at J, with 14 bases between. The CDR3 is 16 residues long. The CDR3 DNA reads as TGTGCCAGCAGCCAAGCTGTGGGGGCACGAAACTATGGCTACACCTTC. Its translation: CASSQAVGARNYGYTF.

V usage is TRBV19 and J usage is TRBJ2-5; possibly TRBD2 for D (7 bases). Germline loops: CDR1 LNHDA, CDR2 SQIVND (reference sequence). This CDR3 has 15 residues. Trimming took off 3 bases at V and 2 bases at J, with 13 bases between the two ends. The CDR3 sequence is CASSIGGAGQETQYF. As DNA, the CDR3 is TGTGCCAGTAGTATTGGGGGGGCAGGGCAAGAGACCCAGTACTTC.

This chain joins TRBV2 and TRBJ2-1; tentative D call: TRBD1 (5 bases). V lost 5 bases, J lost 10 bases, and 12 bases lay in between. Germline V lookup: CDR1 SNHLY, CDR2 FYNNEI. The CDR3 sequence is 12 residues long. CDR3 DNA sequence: TGTGCCAGCAGTCCCCAGACAGAAGAGCAGTTCTTC. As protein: CASSPQTEEQFF.

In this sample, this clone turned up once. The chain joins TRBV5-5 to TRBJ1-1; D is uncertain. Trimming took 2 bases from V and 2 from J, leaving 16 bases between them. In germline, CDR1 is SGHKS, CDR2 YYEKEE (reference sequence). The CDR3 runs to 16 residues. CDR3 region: CASSFRVTSGNTEAFF. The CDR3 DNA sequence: TGTGCCAGCAGCTTCCGGGTGACTTCGGGTAACACTGAAGCTTTCTTT.

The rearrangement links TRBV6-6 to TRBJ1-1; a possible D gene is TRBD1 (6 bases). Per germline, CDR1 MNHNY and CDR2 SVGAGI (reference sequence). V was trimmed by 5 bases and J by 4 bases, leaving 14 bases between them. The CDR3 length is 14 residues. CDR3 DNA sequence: TGTGCCAGCAGTCGATACAGGGTAACCACTGAAGCTTTCTTT. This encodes CASSRYRVTTEAFF.

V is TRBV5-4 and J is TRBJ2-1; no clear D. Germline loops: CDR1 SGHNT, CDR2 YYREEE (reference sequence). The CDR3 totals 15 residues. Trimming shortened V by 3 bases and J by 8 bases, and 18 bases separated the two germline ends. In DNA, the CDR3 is TGTGCCAGCAGCTCCCAAGCCTCAGGAAAGGATGAGCAGTTCTTC. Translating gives CASSSQASGKDEQFF.